This T cell receptor beta chain comes out of a study of identical twins. Study results and limitations: High-abundance cord blood beta clonotypes had fewer insertions; memory repertoires showed none.

This clonotype appeared many times. Its antigen is not known. In every case, the donor was a healthy Caucasian. Template switching, a step in the protocol, added a universal primer site, and cDNA carried unique molecular identifiers. TCRdb reanalysed the 5' RACE reads using MiXCR and keeps one entry per CDR3 protein. Counted here are some 330,000 distinct CDR3 sequences, around 9% occurring once; the ten biggest clones make up about 8.1%. The CDR3 loop spans 17 amino acids. CDR1 and CDR2 (germline): MNHEY, SVGEGT. The V and J ends lost 2 bases and 1 base, in that order; junction bases with no gene match: 4.

This clonotype originated in a woman in her forties or fifties in good health. The rearrangement joins TRBV6-2 or TRBV6-3 to TRBJ2-2; 10 positions agree with TRBD2. The sample taken for sequencing was naive T cells sorted from blood. The CDR3 bases are TGTGCCAGCAGTTACGGTAGCGGGAGGTGGAACACCGGGGAGCTGTTTTTT. This codes for CASSYGSGRWNTGELFF.